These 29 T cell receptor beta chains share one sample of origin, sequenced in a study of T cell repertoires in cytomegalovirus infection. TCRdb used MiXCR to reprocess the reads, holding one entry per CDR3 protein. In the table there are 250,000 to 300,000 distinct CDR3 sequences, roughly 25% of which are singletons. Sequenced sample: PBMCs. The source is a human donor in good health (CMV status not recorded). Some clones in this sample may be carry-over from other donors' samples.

The CDR3 is CASSPPTPGGYGYTF. The CDR3, as DNA: TGTGCCAGCTCACCACCTACTCCGGGGGGCTATGGCTACACCTTC. The chain employs TRBV18 and TRBJ1-2; TRBD1 is a possible D gene (5 bases). V was shortened by 0 bases and J by 4 bases, with 12 bases between the two germline ends. The germline gives CDR1 KGHSH, CDR2 LQKENI. This CDR3 is 15 amino acids long.

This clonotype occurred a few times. CDR3 sequence: CASSRITGLAVDTQYF. CDR3 coding DNA: TGTGCCAGCAGCCGAATAACGGGACTAGCGGTAGATACGCAGTATTTT. The chain joins TRBV7-9 to TRBJ2-3, with 11 bases aligning to TRBD2. CDR1 is SEHNR and CDR2 is FQNEAQ in the germline V gene (reference sequence). The CDR3 length is 16 residues. V was clipped by 5 bases and J by 5 bases; unmatched bases: 9.

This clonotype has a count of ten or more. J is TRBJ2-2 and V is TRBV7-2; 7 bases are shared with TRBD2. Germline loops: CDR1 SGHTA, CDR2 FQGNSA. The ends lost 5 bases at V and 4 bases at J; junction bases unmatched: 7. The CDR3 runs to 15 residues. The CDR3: CASSPAGTITGELFF. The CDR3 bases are TGTGCCAGCAGCCCGGCCGGGACTATCACCGGGGAGCTGTTTTTT. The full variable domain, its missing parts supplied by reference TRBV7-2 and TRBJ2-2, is GAGVSQSPSNKVTEKGKDVELRCDPISGHTALYWYRQSLGQGLEFLIYFQGNSAPDKSGLPSDRFSAERTGGSVSTLTIQRTQQEDSAVYLCASSPAGTITGELFFGEGSRLTVL.

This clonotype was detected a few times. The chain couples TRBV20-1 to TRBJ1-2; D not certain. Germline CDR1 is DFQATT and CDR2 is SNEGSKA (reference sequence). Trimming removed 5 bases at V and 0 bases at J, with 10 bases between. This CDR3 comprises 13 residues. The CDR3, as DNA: TGCAGTGCTCAGGACCTGTCTAACTATGGCTACACCTTC. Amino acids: CSAQDLSNYGYTF.

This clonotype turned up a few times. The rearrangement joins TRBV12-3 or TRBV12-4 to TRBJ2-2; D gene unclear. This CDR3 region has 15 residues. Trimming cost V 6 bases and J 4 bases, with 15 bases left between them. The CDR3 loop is CASRTVPSPTGELFF. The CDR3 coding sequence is TGTGCCAGCAGGACTGTCCCTTCCCCCACCGGGGAGCTGTTTTTT.

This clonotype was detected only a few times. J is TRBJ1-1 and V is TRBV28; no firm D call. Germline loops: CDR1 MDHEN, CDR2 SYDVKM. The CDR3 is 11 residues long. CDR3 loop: CATQLNTEAFF. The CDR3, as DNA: TGTGCTACACAGCTGAACACTGAAGCTTTCTTT. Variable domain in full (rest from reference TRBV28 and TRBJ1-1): DVKVTQSSRYLVKRTGEKVFLECVQDMDHENMFWYRQDPGLGLRLIYFSYDVKMKEKGDIPEGYSVSREKKERFSLILESASTNQTSMYLCATQLNTEAFFGQGTRLTVV.

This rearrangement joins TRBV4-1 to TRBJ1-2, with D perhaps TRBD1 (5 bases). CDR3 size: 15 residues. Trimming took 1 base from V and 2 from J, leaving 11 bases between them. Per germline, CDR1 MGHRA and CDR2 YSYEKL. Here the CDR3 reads CASSQASGPNYGYTF. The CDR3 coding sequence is TGCGCCAGCAGCCAAGCCTCGGGACCCAACTATGGCTACACCTTC.

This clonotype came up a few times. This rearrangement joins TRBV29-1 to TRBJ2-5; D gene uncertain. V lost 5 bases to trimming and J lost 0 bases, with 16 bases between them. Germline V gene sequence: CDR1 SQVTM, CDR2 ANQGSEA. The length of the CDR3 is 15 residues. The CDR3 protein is CSVTGWSRYQETQYF. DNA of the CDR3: TGCAGCGTTACGGGCTGGTCGAGGTACCAAGAGACCCAGTACTTC.

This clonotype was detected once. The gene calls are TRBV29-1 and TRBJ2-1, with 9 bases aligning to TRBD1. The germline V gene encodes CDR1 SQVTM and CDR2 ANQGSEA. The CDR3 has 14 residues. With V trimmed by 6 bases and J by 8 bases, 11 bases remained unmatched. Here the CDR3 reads CSVGGQGSIYEQFF. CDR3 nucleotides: TGCAGCGTCGGTGGACAGGGGAGTATCTATGAGCAGTTCTTC.

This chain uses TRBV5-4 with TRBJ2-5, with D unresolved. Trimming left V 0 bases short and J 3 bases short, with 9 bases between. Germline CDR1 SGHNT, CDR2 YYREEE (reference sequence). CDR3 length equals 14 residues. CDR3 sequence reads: CASSLAVRKETQYF. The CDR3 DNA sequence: TGTGCCAGCAGCTTGGCGGTCAGGAAAGAGACCCAGTACTTC.

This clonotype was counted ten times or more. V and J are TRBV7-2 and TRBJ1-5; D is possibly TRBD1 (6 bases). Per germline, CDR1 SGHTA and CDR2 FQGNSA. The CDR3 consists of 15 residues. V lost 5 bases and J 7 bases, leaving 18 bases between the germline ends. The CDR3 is CASSRRAGEYQPQHF. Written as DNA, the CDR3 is TGTGCCAGCAGCCGCCGGGCAGGGGAGTACCAGCCCCAGCATTTT.

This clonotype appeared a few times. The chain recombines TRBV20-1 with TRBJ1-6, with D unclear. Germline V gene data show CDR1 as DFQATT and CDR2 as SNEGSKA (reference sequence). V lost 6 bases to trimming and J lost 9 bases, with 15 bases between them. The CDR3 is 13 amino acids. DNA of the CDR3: TGCAGTGCCGAGACCGGGCGAGGTTCACCCCTCCACTTT. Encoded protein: CSAETGRGSPLHF.

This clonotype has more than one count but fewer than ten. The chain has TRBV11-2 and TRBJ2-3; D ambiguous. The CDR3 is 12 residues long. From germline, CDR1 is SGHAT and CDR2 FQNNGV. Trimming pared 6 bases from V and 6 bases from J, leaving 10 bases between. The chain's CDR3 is CASSNHLDTQYF. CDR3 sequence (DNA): TGTGCCAGCAGTAACCACTTGGATACGCAGTATTTT.

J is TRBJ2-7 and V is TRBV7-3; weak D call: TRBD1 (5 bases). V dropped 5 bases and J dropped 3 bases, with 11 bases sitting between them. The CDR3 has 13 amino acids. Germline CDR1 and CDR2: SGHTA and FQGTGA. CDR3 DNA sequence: TGTGCCAGCAGCCTAAATACAGGCTACGAGCAGTACTTC. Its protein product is CASSLNTGYEQYF.

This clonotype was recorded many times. This CDR3 reads CASSLARSPLPTDTQYF. Written as DNA, the CDR3 is TGTGCCAGCAGCTTAGCGCGGAGTCCACTCCCCACAGATACGCAGTATTTT. This sequence joins TRBV7-2 and TRBJ2-3; D is unresolved. CDR1 and CDR2 (germline): SGHTA, FQGNSA. The CDR3 runs to 17 residues. V lost 0 bases and J lost 2, with 15 bases in between.

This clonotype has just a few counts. The CDR3 here is CASSSATGQAAIQYF. The CDR3, as DNA: TGCGCCAGCAGCTCCGCGACCGGACAGGCAGCGATTCAGTACTTC. This chain links TRBV5-1 with TRBJ2-4; 7 bases are shared with TRBD1. The CDR3 totals 15 residues. The V segment lost 3 bases and the J segment 10 bases; nucleotides outside the gene matches: 13. Germline lookup yields CDR1 SGHRS and CDR2 YFSETQ.

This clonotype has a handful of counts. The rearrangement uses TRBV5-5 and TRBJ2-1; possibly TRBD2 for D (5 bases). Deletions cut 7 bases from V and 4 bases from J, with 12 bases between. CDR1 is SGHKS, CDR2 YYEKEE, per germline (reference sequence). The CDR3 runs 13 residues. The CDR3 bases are TGTGCCAGCGGTCCCTCGGGGTACAATGAGCAGTTCTTC. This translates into CASGPSGYNEQFF.

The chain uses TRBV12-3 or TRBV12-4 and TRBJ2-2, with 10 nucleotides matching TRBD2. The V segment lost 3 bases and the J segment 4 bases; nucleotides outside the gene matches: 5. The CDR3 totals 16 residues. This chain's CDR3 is CASSLYTSGATGELFF. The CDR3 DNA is TGTGCCAGCAGTTTGTATACTAGCGGGGCCACCGGGGAGCTGTTTTTT.

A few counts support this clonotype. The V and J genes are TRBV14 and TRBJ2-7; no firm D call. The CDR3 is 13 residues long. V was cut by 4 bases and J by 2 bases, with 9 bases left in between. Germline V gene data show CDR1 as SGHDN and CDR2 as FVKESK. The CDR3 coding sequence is TGTGCCAGCAGCCTTCTGTTAACCTACGAGCAGTACTTC. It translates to CASSLLLTYEQYF.

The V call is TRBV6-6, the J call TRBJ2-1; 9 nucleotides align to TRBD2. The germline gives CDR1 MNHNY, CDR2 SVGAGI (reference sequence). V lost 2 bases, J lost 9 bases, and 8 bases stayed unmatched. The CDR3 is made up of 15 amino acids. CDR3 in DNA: TGTGCCAGCAGTTACGAGCCTAGCGGGATGGGTGAGCAGTTCTTC. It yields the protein CASSYEPSGMGEQFF.

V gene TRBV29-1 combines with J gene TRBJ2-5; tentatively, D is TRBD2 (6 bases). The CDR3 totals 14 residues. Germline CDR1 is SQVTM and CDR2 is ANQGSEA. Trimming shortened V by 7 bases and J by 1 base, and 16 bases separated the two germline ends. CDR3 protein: CSAGVFGGQETQYF. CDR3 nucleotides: TGCAGCGCCGGTGTTTTCGGGGGCCAAGAGACCCAGTACTTC.

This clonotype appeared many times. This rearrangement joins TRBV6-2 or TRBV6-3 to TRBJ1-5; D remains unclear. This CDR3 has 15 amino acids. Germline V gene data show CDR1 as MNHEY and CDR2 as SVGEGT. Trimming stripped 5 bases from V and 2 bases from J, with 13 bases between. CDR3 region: CASSNRGYGNQPQHF. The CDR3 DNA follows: TGTGCCAGCAGTAATCGAGGTTATGGCAATCAGCCCCAGCATTTT.

The CDR3 DNA is TGTGCCAGCAGCTCCCTCGGGACAGGGACGCAAGAGACCCAGTACTTC. Its translation: CASSSLGTGTQETQYF. The chain employs TRBV7-4 and TRBJ2-5; 9 nucleotides agree with TRBD1. Losses at the gene ends were 4 bases for V and 2 bases for J; bases not matched to a gene: 8. This CDR3 has 16 amino acids. The germline V gene has CDR1 SGHVT and CDR2 SQSDAQ.

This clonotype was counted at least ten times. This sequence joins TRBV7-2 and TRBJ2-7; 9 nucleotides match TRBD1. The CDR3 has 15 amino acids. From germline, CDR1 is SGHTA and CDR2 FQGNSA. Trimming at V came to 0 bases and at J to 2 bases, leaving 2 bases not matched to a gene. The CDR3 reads CASSLAGTGTYEQYF. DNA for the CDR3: TGTGCCAGCAGCTTAGCGGGGACAGGGACCTACGAGCAGTACTTC.

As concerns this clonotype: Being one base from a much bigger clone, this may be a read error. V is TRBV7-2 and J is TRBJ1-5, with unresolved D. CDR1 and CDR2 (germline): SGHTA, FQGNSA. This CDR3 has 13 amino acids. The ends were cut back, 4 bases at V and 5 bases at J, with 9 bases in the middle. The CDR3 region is CASSSVQDQPQHF. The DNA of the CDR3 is TGTGCCAGCAGCTCCGTTCAAGATCAGCCCCAGCATTTT.

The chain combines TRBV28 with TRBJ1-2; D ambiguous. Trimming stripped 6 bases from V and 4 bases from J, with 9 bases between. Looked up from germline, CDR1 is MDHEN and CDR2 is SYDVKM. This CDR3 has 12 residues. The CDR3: CASSPGPYGYTF. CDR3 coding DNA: TGTGCCAGCAGCCCGGGCCCCTATGGCTACACCTTC.

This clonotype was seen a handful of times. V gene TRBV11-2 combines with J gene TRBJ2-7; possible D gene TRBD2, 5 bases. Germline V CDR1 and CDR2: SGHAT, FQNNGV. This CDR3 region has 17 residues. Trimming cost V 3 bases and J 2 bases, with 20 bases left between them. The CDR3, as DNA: TGTGCCAGCAGCTTCCGCCTAGGGAGACCCAACCCCTACGAGCAGTACTTC. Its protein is CASSFRLGRPNPYEQYF.

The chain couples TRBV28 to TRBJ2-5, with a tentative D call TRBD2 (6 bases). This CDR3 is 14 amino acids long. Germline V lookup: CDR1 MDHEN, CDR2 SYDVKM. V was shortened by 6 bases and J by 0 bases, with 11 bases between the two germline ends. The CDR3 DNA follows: TGTGCCAGCAGCAGCGGGTTGTACCAAGAGACCCAGTACTTC. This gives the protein CASSSGLYQETQYF.

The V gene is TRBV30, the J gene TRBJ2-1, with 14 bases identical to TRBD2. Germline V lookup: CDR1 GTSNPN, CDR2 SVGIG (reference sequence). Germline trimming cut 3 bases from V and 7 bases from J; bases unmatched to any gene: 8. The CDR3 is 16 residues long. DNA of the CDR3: TGTGCCTGGAGACCGGGACTAGCGGGAGTATTGAATGAGCAGTTCTTC. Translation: CAWRPGLAGVLNEQFF.